This T cell receptor (beta chain) was obtained from a study of cytomegalovirus exposure and HLA in healthy donors. Study observations and caveats: Most TCR sequences were uncommon, yet certain public TCRs appeared in many donors. Overall, around 150 TCR beta chains were annotated as cytomegalovirus-associated. TCR beta V segments were, for the most part, productive about 87% or about 30% of the time in an earlier analysis. Reportedly, TCR beta sequences accurately predicted HLA-A and HLA-B alleles in most subjects.

The PCR used 60 Vbeta and 13 Jbeta primers. TCRdb's copy holds only in-frame clones and misses some; the assay was immunoSEQ multiplex PCR. The profile covers approximately 84,000 clones, with more than 70% appearing a single time and approximately 2% taken by the ten largest. Turning to this clone: What it binds is unknown.

CDR1 and CDR2 from the germline V gene are MNHEY and SVGAGI. The CDR3 spans 15 residues. V was trimmed by 0 bases and J by 2 bases, leaving 5 bases between them. Sequenced input: PBMCs. The V and J genes are TRBV6-5 and TRBJ2-6; D is uncertain. The clonotype originates from a man in his forties in good health and CMV-seronegative. The CDR3 nucleotides read TGTGCCAGCAGTTACTCCGAGGCTGGGGCCAACGTCCTGACTTTC. This translates into CASSYSEAGANVLTF.